The rows below give T cell receptor beta chains drawn from one sample of a study of a mutant IDH1 vaccine in newly diagnosed glioma. Data came from immunoSEQ multiplex PCR; TCRdb stores just in-frame clones and leaves some out. The sample has 35,000 to 45,000 clones; 83% are singletons. Their target antigens are unknown. This specimen consisted of PBMCs, obtained from a glioma patient whose treatment included an IDH1 peptide vaccine. These receptor sequences come from a woman aged 45-59 years with glioma. CDR3s include the opening cysteine and the closing phenylalanine or tryptophan. The D gene is left open where the match is weak. Clone sizes are given selectively: once, few, many, or a class where the clone is expanded.

V gene,J gene,clone size,D gene,CDR3 DNA,CDR3 protein
TRBV6-5,TRBJ2-7,once,TRBD2,TGTGCCAGCAGTTACGGGGAGGGCTACGAGCAGTACTTC,CASSYGEGYEQYF
TRBV30,TRBJ2-3,NA,TRBD1,TGTGCCTGGAGTGGACAGGGTGGCACAGATACGCAGTATTTT,CAWSGQGGTDTQYF
TRBV5-6,TRBJ2-2,NA,NA,TGTGCCAGCAGCTTGGTGGGGGCAATGGACGGGGAGCTGTTTTTT,CASSLVGAMDGELFF
TRBV6-1,TRBJ1-6,NA,TRBD1,TGTGCCAGCAGTGCCGGACAGGGGGAATTTAATTCACCCCTCCACTTT,CASSAGQGEFNSPLHF
TRBV6-1,TRBJ2-7,NA,NA,TGTGCCAGCAGCCATAATACAGGGCCCGGCGAGCAGTACTTC,CASSHNTGPGEQYF
TRBV7-9,TRBJ2-7,NA,NA,TGTGCCAGCAGCTTATTCCCCGGACAGACAAGCTCCTACGAGCAGTACTTC,CASSLFPGQTSSYEQYF
TRBV19,TRBJ1-2,few,TRBD1,TGTGCCAGTAGTCTAAATCCGGGACAGCGTTCATCTAACTATGGCTACACCTTC,CASSLNPGQRSSNYGYTF
TRBV30,TRBJ2-1,NA,TRBD1,TGTGCCTGGAGCCTTCGGACAGGGGGCCCCTTCTTC,CAWSLRTGGPFF
TRBV27,TRBJ1-6,NA,NA,TGTGCCAGCAGTTCGATGCCTCTGGGGTATTCACCCCTCCACTTT,CASSSMPLGYSPLHF
TRBV4-3,TRBJ2-7,NA,NA,TGCGCCAGCAGCCAAGATGAAGGGGGTCCCTACGAGCAGTACTTC,CASSQDEGGPYEQYF
TRBV11-3,TRBJ2-7,once,NA,TGTGCCAGCAGCTTAGACACAGGGTACTCCTACGAGCAGTACTTC,CASSLDTGYSYEQYF
TRBV6-1,TRBJ1-2,NA,NA,TGTGCCAGCAGTGAAGGAGGGTCCCGTGGGTATGGCTACACCTTC,CASSEGGSRGYGYTF
TRBV10-2,TRBJ1-2,NA,TRBD1,TGCGCCAGCAGATATCCGGGACAGGGGAATGGCTACACCTTC,CASRYPGQGNGYTF
TRBV18,TRBJ1-1,few,NA,TGTGCCAGCTCACCACCGAACGCGGAGGAAGCTTTCTTT,CASSPPNAEEAFF
TRBV5-1,TRBJ2-5,NA,TRBD1,TGCGCCAGCAGCCATAACCCCCTGGGACAGAAAGAGACCCAGTACTTC,CASSHNPLGQKETQYF
TRBV7-9,TRBJ1-2,once,NA,TGTGCCAGCAGCTTAACCGAGGACCGGGGGGGCTACACCTTC,CASSLTEDRGGYTF
TRBV4-1,TRBJ2-7,NA,TRBD1,TGCGCCAGCAGCCAAGATTCGACAGGGGGCTTCTACGAGCAGTACTTC,CASSQDSTGGFYEQYF
TRBV4-1,TRBJ2-1,NA,TRBD2,TGCGCCAGCAGCCCCGGGGGGGCGGGGGGGCCCCCGCGGCAGTTCTTC,CASSPGGAGGPPRQFF
TRBV19,TRBJ1-4,once,TRBD1,TGTGCCAGTAGTACAGAGAGGACAGGGAGGGGGGATGAAAAACTGTTTTTT,CASSTERTGRGDEKLFF
TRBV5-6,TRBJ1-1,NA,TRBD1,TGTGCCAGCAGCTTCAGGGGGCGCTTGGACACTGAAGCTTTCTTT,CASSFRGRLDTEAFF
TRBV7-2,TRBJ2-7,NA,NA,TGTGCCAGCAGTTTCCAGGGGGACTCCGAGCAGTACTTC,CASSFQGDSEQYF
TRBV7-2,TRBJ1-5,NA,NA,TGTGCCAGCAGCTTAGACAACAGTCAGCCCCAGCATTTT,CASSLDNSQPQHF
TRBV5-6,TRBJ1-6,NA,TRBD1,TGTGCCAGCAGCTTCGGACAGGGTGATTCACCCCTCCACTTT,CASSFGQGDSPLHF
TRBV27,TRBJ1-1,few,NA,TGTGCCAGCGGGGCTTTTGGGGCTGAAGCTTTCTTT,CASGAFGAEAFF
TRBV29-1,TRBJ2-3,NA,NA,TGCAGCGTTGAAGTTCCAAGTACAGATACGCAGTATTTT,CSVEVPSTDTQYF
TRBV7-2,TRBJ2-5,once,NA,TGTGCCAGCAGCGCCAACAACCAGTACCAAGAGACCCAGTACTTC,CASSANNQYQETQYF
TRBV15,TRBJ2-7,NA,NA,TGTGCCACCAGCAGTGACAGGACTGGAAGGCTACCCTACGAGCAGTACTTC,CATSSDRTGRLPYEQYF
TRBV29-1,TRBJ1-2,NA,NA,TGCAGCGGAAGGACAGCTTATGGCTACACCTTC,CSGRTAYGYTF
TRBV7-9,TRBJ2-6,NA,NA,TGTGCCAGCAGCTTCGACAGGATCTCTGGGGCCAACGTCCTGACTTTC,CASSFDRISGANVLTF
TRBV6-1,TRBJ1-1,NA,NA,TGTGCCAGCAACTACCCCACTGAAGCTTTCTTT,CASNYPTEAFF
TRBV6-5,TRBJ2-1,NA,NA,TGTGCCAGCAGTTACGGGTCCACCTACAATGAGCAGTTCTTC,CASSYGSTYNEQFF
TRBV19,TRBJ2-5,NA,TRBD1,TGTGCCAGTAGTCCCGCCCGGGGACAGGGAATGTGGAAAGAGACCCAGTACTTC,CASSPARGQGMWKETQYF
TRBV5-6,TRBJ1-2,NA,NA,TGTGCCAGCAGCTTGACCGCAGGGGATGGCTACACCTTC,CASSLTAGDGYTF
TRBV6-1,TRBJ1-5,NA,NA,TGTGCCAGCAGAGCCCACCACAGCAATCAGCCCCAGCATTTT,CASRAHHSNQPQHF
TRBV9,TRBJ2-1,NA,TRBD2,TGTGCCAGCAGCGTAGGAACTAGCGGTGACAATGAGCAGTTCTTC,CASSVGTSGDNEQFF
TRBV6-6,TRBJ1-5,NA,NA,TGTGCCAGCAGTCCTCCGAACTCGGCAAGCAATCAGCCCCAGCATTTT,CASSPPNSASNQPQHF
TRBV7-3,TRBJ1-5,NA,NA,TGTGCCAGCAGCTTAGCGGAGAATCAGCCCCAGCATTTT,CASSLAENQPQHF
TRBV7-8,TRBJ1-5,NA,TRBD1,TGTGCCAGCAGTATGGGGACAGGGTTGAACAGCAATCAGCCCCAGCATTTT,CASSMGTGLNSNQPQHF
TRBV19,TRBJ1-2,NA,NA,TGTGCCAGTAGTCCCGACCGACAGGTCTACACCTTC,CASSPDRQVYTF
TRBV30,TRBJ2-5,NA,NA,TGTGCCTGGAGATCCGGCTTTAAAGAGACCCAGTACTTC,CAWRSGFKETQYF
TRBV27,TRBJ1-1,NA,NA,TGTGCCAGCAGTTTGGCGAGGGGAACTGAAGCTTTCTTT,CASSLARGTEAFF
TRBV7-8,TRBJ2-7,NA,TRBD2,TGTGCCAGCAGCCGTCAAGGTAGCGGGGGCTCCTACGAGCAGTACTTC,CASSRQGSGGSYEQYF
TRBV5-1,TRBJ1-5,NA,NA,TGCGCCAGCAGCTTGGGGGAAGGGAATAGCAATCAGCCCCAGCATTTT,CASSLGEGNSNQPQHF
TRBV16,TRBJ1-1,NA,NA,TGTGCCAGCAGCCAATCGTCGGCTTTCTTT,CASSQSSAFF
TRBV5-3,TRBJ1-1,NA,TRBD1,TGTGCCAGAAGCTCTGACAGGGGGGACACTGAAGCTTTCTTT,CARSSDRGDTEAFF
TRBV7-2,TRBJ2-5,NA,TRBD2,TGTGCCAGCAGCTTAGTGTGGACTAGCGGGGGGGCCCCGAAGACCCAGTACTTC,CASSLVWTSGGAPKTQYF
TRBV6-6,TRBJ1-1,NA,TRBD1,TGTGCCAGCAGCGGACAGGACACTGAAGCTTTCTTT,CASSGQDTEAFF
TRBV5-4,TRBJ2-1,NA,NA,TGTGCCAGCAGCTTGGTGGGGGGAGATGAGCAGTTCTTC,CASSLVGGDEQFF